This is a list of T cell receptor beta chains from one sample in a study of blood T cells in healthy people across ages. TCRdb used MiXCR to reprocess the 5' RACE reads, holding one entry per CDR3 protein. This repertoire shows about 720,000 distinct CDR3 sequences, roughly 20% found once; its top ten account for under 25%. The source material was blood. These receptors originate from a man aged 65-85 years in good health. The CDR3 runs from the conserved cysteine through the conserved F or W. The order of the fields is clone size, J gene, D gene, V gene, CDR3 DNA, CDR3 protein. A D gene is named only where the DNA matches it firmly. Only some rows state a clone size, as once, few, many or a class for expanded clones.

.	TRBJ2-1	TRBD2	TRBV3-1	TGTGCCAGCAGCCCAGTTCTAGCGGGGAAGCATGAGCAGTTCTTC	CASSPVLAGKHEQFF
.	TRBJ2-7	TRBD2	TRBV6-1	TGTGCCAGCAGTGTTAGCGGGAGGGGGCAGTACTTC	CASSVSGRGQYF
few	TRBJ1-1	.	TRBV5-6	TGTGCCAGCAGGGCTTTTGGGGGTTTTGAAGCTTTCTTT	CASRAFGGFEAFF
.	TRBJ2-7	TRBD1	TRBV11-2	TGTGCCAGCAGCCCCGGGCAGGGGACAGCCTACGAGCAGTACTTC	CASSPGQGTAYEQYF
.	TRBJ2-5	TRBD1	TRBV5-1	TGCGCCAGCAGCTTTGGACAGGGGGCTCCCGAGACCCAGTACTTC	CASSFGQGAPETQYF
.	TRBJ2-7	.	TRBV5-1	TGCGCCAGCAGCCGACTACCTTCTTACGAGCAGTACTTC	CASSRLPSYEQYF
.	TRBJ1-2	TRBD1	TRBV5-1	TGCGCCAGCAGCGGGGGACAGGAACTCGGTAACTATGGCTACACCTTC	CASSGGQELGNYGYTF
.	TRBJ2-3	.	TRBV4-2	TGTGCCAGCAGGTACACAGGTGTAGATACGCAGTATTTT	CASRYTGVDTQYF
few	TRBJ2-1	.	TRBV18	TGTGCCAGCTCACCACAAGGATTTGGGGAGCAGTTCTTC	CASSPQGFGEQFF
.	TRBJ1-2	TRBD1	TRBV2	TGTGCCAGCAGGCCAAGGACAGGGGGCGATGGCTACACCTTC	CASRPRTGGDGYTF
many	TRBJ2-7	TRBD1	TRBV27	TGTGCCAGCAGTTTGTACGGCGAGACAGGGTGGTACGAGCAGTACTTC	CASSLYGETGWYEQYF
few	TRBJ2-3	.	TRBV3-1	TGTGCCAGCAGCCGCGGGACGGTCGATACGCAGTATTTT	CASSRGTVDTQYF
few	TRBJ1-1	.	TRBV25-1	TGTGCCAGCAGTGAATTCATCCGGGACACTCTGATGGGGTACACTGAAGCTTTCTTT	CASSEFIRDTLMGYTEAFF
few	TRBJ1-4	.	TRBV5-1	TGCGCCAGCAGCCCGGGACAAGCTGCAACTAATGAAAAACTGTTTTTT	CASSPGQAATNEKLFF
few	TRBJ2-5	.	TRBV3-1	TGTGCCAGCAGCCATCCCCAAGAGACCCAGTACTTC	CASSHPQETQYF
.	TRBJ1-6	.	TRBV7-2	TGTGCCAGCAGCTTAGTTCTTAATAATTCACCCCTCCACTTT	CASSLVLNNSPLHF
.	TRBJ2-7	TRBD1	TRBV7-6	TGTGCCAGCAGCTGGGACAGGGCCTACGAGCAGTACTTC	CASSWDRAYEQYF
.	TRBJ2-3	TRBD2	TRBV5-6	TGTGCCAGCAGCTTGAATTACCGGCGGGAGGGTAGAACGCAGTATTTT	CASSLNYRREGRTQYF
few	TRBJ1-1	.	TRBV6-4	TGTGCCAGCAGTGAACAGGGTTTTTCTGAAGCTTTCTTT	CASSEQGFSEAFF
few	TRBJ2-4	.	TRBV4-3	TGCGCCAGCAGCCAAAGCAGGGGATATGGGGGACTACCCAAAAACATTCAGTACTTC	CASSQSRGYGGLPKNIQYF
.	TRBJ2-3	.	TRBV6-6	TGTGCCAGCAGGTCGGACAGCACAGATACGCAGTATTTT	CASRSDSTDTQYF
.	TRBJ2-1	TRBD2	TRBV5-1	TGCGCCAGCAGCTTGGTGGTTAGCGGGGGCTACAATGAGCAGTTCTTC	CASSLVVSGGYNEQFF
.	TRBJ1-5	.	TRBV20-1	TGCAGTGCTAGACGGGAGGGTCAGCCCCAGCATTTT	CSARREGQPQHF
.	TRBJ2-6	TRBD1	TRBV6-5	TGTGCCAGCAGCCCGACAGGGAATGGGGCCAACGTCCTGACTTTC	CASSPTGNGANVLTF